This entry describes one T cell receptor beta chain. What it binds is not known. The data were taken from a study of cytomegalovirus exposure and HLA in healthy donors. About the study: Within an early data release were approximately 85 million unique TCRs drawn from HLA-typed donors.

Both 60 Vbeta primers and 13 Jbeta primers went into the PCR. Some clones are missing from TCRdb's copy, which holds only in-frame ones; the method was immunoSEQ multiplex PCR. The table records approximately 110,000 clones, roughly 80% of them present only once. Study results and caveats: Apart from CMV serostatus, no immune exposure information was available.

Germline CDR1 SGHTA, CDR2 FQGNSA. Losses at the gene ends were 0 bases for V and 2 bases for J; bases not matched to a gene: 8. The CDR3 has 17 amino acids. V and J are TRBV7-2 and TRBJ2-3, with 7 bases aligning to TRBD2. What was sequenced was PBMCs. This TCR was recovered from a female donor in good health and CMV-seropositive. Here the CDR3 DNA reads TGTGCCAGCAGCTTAGCGCGCTGGACTAGGGACACAGATACGCAGTATTTT. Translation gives CASSLARWTRDTDTQYF.